This T cell receptor beta chain was observed in a study of patients and donors after allogeneic stem cell transplantation. A single record per CDR3 protein comes from TCRdb applying MiXCR to the RT-PCR reads. Of about a million distinct CDR3 sequences in the sample, roughly 18% were seen once. This clonotype turned up a few times. The source of this sequence is a human donor who was either an allogeneic HSCT recipient or a stem cell or donor lymphocyte infusion donor (not recorded which). It is not recorded whose cells these are; they may come from a transplant donor. Sequenced input: blood, either unsorted or a sorted T cell fraction (not recorded which).

The CDR3 DNA sequence: TGTGCCAGTAGTATCGGCAGAACTAATGAAAAACTGTTTTTT. Amino acids: CASSIGRTNEKLFF. The J gene is TRBJ1-4, the V gene TRBV19, with D unclear. The germline V and J ends were trimmed by 3 bases and 1 base, with 6 bases remaining between them. The CDR3 consists of 14 residues. Germline-derived CDR1 and CDR2 are LNHDA and SQIVND (reference sequence).